The 21 T cell receptor beta chains in this list originate from one sample, sequenced in a study of graft-versus-host responses after intestinal transplantation. Data came from immunoSEQ multiplex PCR; TCRdb stores just in-frame clones and leaves some out. The sample lists 23,000 or so clones; around 94% were seen once. The sample was PBMCs, taken roughly 29 days after intestinal transplant. The receptor set was obtained from a human patient who received an intestinal transplant, so some T cells may come from the graft donor.

The chain is built from TRBV29-1 and TRBJ2-3; TRBD2 aligns across 10 bases. This CDR3 region has 15 residues. V lost 4 bases to trimming and J lost 1 base; unmatched junction nucleotides: 5. Looked up from germline, CDR1 is SQVTM and CDR2 is ANQGSEA. CDR3 residues: CSVGGLAGGTDTQYF. CDR3 nucleotide sequence: TGCAGCGTTGGCGGGCTAGCGGGAGGCACAGATACGCAGTATTTT.

This sequence joins TRBV7-3 and TRBJ2-1; 11 positions match TRBD2. The CDR3 is 13 residues long. CDR1 and CDR2 (germline): SGHTA, FQGTGA. The J segment lost 9 bases and the V segment lost 2 bases, leaving 0 bases of the junction unmatched. DNA of the CDR3: TGTGCCAGCAGCTTACTAGCGGGAGGTGAGCAGTTCTTC. Its protein product is CASSLLAGGEQFF.

The chain is built from TRBV5-6 and TRBJ1-4, with D unclear. CDR3 length: 14 amino acids. CDR1 and CDR2 from the germline V gene are SGHDT and YYEEEE. With 2 bases removed from V and 4 bases from J, the gap between germline ends came to 9 bases. This chain's CDR3 is CASSLRPDNEKLFF. For the CDR3, the DNA is TGTGCCAGCAGCTTAAGACCGGATAATGAAAAACTGTTTTTT.

The rearrangement joins TRBV4-3 to TRBJ1-5, with D unresolved. The CDR3 is made up of 13 amino acids. Between the trimmed V and J ends, which lost 4 bases and 6 bases, there was a span of 10 bases. Germline CDR1 and CDR2: LGHNA and YSLEER. In nucleotides, the CDR3 is TGCGCCAGCAGCCGGGATCCTGGTCAGCCCCAGCATTTT. Its translation is CASSRDPGQPQHF.

The chain carries TRBV29-1 and TRBJ2-5; tentative D call: TRBD2 (5 bases). This CDR3 contains 10 residues. Germline V gene lookup returns CDR1 SQVTM and CDR2 ANQGSEA. Trimming shortened V by 4 bases and J by 5 bases, and 5 bases separated the two germline ends. CDR3 bases: TGCAGCGTTGCGGGGGAGACCCAGTACTTC. This sequence encodes CSVAGETQYF. Supplemented by reference TRBV29-1 and TRBJ2-5, the full variable domain reads SAVISQKPSRDICQRGTSLTIQCQVDSQVTMMFWYRQQPGQSLTLIATANQGSEATYESGFVIDKFPISRPNLTFSTLTVSNMSPEDSSIYLCSVAGETQYFGPGTRLLVL.

This chain connects TRBV30 to TRBJ2-3, with 9 positions matching TRBD1. The CDR3 consists of 13 residues. Per the germline V gene, CDR1 is GTSNPN and CDR2 is SVGIG (reference sequence). V lost 5 bases and J lost 4; bases outside the gene matches: 4. This CDR3 reads CAWGQGIADTQYF. CDR3 DNA sequence: TGTGCCTGGGGACAGGGGATCGCAGATACGCAGTATTTT.

The chain employs TRBV5-6 and TRBJ2-3; D possibly uses TRBD1 or TRBD2 (5 bases each). In germline, CDR1 is SGHDT, CDR2 YYEEEE. CDR3 length: 14 residues. Trimming stripped 7 bases from V and 6 bases from J, with 18 bases between. CDR3 coding DNA: TGTGCCAGCCACCCCTGGGGGTCCGGGGATACGCAGTATTTT. Protein: CASHPWGSGDTQYF.

V usage is TRBV28 and J usage is TRBJ1-5; 9 positions match TRBD1. CDR1 is MDHEN and CDR2 is SYDVKM in the germline V gene. V shed 6 bases and J 0 bases; nucleotides not matched to a gene: 15. The CDR3 has 19 residues. CDR3 sequence: CASRGTGTGILYSNQPQHF. The CDR3 region has the DNA TGTGCCAGCAGAGGGACCGGGACAGGGATATTATATAGCAATCAGCCCCAGCATTTT.

This sequence joins TRBV18 and TRBJ2-1, with D possibly matching TRBD2 (6 bases). Per the germline V gene, CDR1 is KGHSH and CDR2 is LQKENI. Trimming cost V 3 bases and J 5 bases, with 14 bases left between them. This CDR3 comprises 15 residues. DNA of the CDR3: TGTGCCAGCTCACCTAATCAGCGGGTTAACAATGAGCAGTTCTTC. Protein product: CASSPNQRVNNEQFF. Using reference TRBV18 and TRBJ2-1 for the parts outside the CDR3, the full variable domain is NAGVMQNPRHLVRRRGQEARLRCSPMKGHSHVYWYRQLPEEGLKFMVYLQKENIIDESGMPKERFSAEFPKEGPSILRIQQVVRGDSAAYFCASSPNQRVNNEQFFGPGTRLTVL.

The rearrangement links TRBV6-5 to TRBJ1-4, with unresolved D. Between the trimmed V and J ends, which lost 0 bases and 0 bases, there was a span of 8 bases. This CDR3 is built from 16 residues. The V gene's germline CDR1 is MNHEY and CDR2 SVGAGI. This CDR3 is CASSYSALATNEKLFF. For the CDR3, the DNA is TGTGCCAGCAGTTACTCGGCACTCGCAACTAATGAAAAACTGTTTTTT.

The V gene is TRBV15, the J gene TRBJ1-1; D remains ambiguous. The V gene lost 1 base and the J gene lost 1 base, with 1 base spanning the gap. CDR3 length equals 12 residues. Germline CDR1 is LNHNV and CDR2 is YYDKDF (reference sequence). The CDR3 DNA sequence: TGTGCCACCAGCAGAGCGAACACTGAAGCTTTCTTT. The encoded protein is CATSRANTEAFF.

V is TRBV9 and J is TRBJ1-3; possibly TRBD1 for D (5 bases). The V gene lost 0 bases and the J gene lost 7 bases, with 14 bases spanning the gap. The CDR3 runs to 15 residues. Germline V gene lookup returns CDR1 SGDLS and CDR2 YYNGEE. The CDR3, as DNA: TGTGCCAGCAGCGTAGCAGGCAGGGCTCGGAACACCATATATTTT. Translated, it gives CASSVAGRARNTIYF.

The chain links TRBV7-9 to TRBJ1-1; the match to TRBD1 covers 12 bases. Germline values: CDR1 SEHNR, CDR2 FQNEAQ (reference sequence). The CDR3 has 18 amino acids. The V gene end was trimmed by 5 bases and the J gene end by 0 bases; junction bases not matched to a gene: 10. This CDR3 reads CASSPTGTGGGMNTEAFF. The CDR3 nucleotides are TGTGCCAGCAGCCCTACCGGGACAGGGGGCGGAATGAACACTGAAGCTTTCTTT.

This sequence joins TRBV15 and TRBJ1-2, with D hard to call. The germline V gene has CDR1 LNHNV and CDR2 YYDKDF (reference sequence). The CDR3 consists of 15 residues. The V and J ends lost 0 bases and 4 bases respectively, with 12 bases between them. The CDR3 DNA reads as TGTGCCACCAGCAGAGACGGCGGACTCACCTATGGCTACACCTTC. The encoded protein is CATSRDGGLTYGYTF.

The rearrangement links TRBV30 to TRBJ1-3; tentatively, D is TRBD1 (6 bases). Germline V CDR1 and CDR2: GTSNPN, SVGIG (reference sequence). This CDR3 comprises 14 residues. Between the trimmed V and J ends, which lost 2 bases and 4 bases, there was a span of 12 bases. DNA for the CDR3: TGTGCCTGGAGTCTCCCAGGGACAGGAAACACCATATATTTT. It encodes CAWSLPGTGNTIYF.

This chain uses TRBV27 with TRBJ2-1; D may correspond to TRBD1 or TRBD2 (6 bases each). Trimming shortened V by 2 bases and J by 9 bases, and 8 bases separated the two germline ends. Germline V gives CDR1 MNHEY, CDR2 SMNVEV (reference sequence). The CDR3 sequence is 12 residues long. CDR3 protein: CASSLGGPEQFF. The DNA for the CDR3 is TGTGCCAGCAGTTTAGGGGGGCCTGAGCAGTTCTTC.

The chain uses TRBV5-5 and TRBJ1-3; no clear D. Per germline, CDR1 SGHKS and CDR2 YYEKEE (reference sequence). With 6 bases removed from V and 3 bases from J, the gap between germline ends came to 13 bases. The CDR3 consists of 14 residues. CDR3 residues: CASIHGSVGNTIYF. CDR3 nucleotide sequence: TGTGCCAGCATACACGGATCGGTTGGAAACACCATATATTTT.

The J gene is TRBJ2-7, the V gene TRBV29-1; no firm D call. CDR1 SQVTM and CDR2 ANQGSEA come from the germline V gene. The CDR3 loop spans 13 amino acids. V lost 0 bases to trimming and J lost 5 bases, with 11 bases between them. The CDR3, as DNA: TGCAGCGTTGAAGAGATCGCAGACGACGAGCAGTACTTC. It translates to CSVEEIADDEQYF.

The chain recombines TRBV4-3 with TRBJ1-3, with no clear D. Germline V gene sequence: CDR1 LGHNA, CDR2 YSLEER. The CDR3 runs 15 residues. V was shortened by 0 bases and J by 7 bases, with 13 bases between the two germline ends. The CDR3 DNA reads TGCGCCAGCAGCCAAGACGGCGCCGCCGGGAACACCATATATTTT. Protein: CASSQDGAAGNTIYF.

The chain employs TRBV30 and TRBJ2-1, with 8 positions matching TRBD1. The germline V gene has CDR1 GTSNPN and CDR2 SVGIG (reference sequence). Trimming cost V 4 bases and J 0 bases; bases outside gene matches: 8. CDR3 length: 16 amino acids. CDR3 DNA: TGTGCCTGGACCCAGGACAGGGCTAGCTCCTACAATGAGCAGTTCTTC. This translates into CAWTQDRASSYNEQFF.

CDR3 loop: CASRTPPGGAGELFF. The CDR3 DNA is TGTGCCAGCAGAACTCCACCCGGGGGGGCCGGGGAGCTGTTTTTT. This chain uses TRBV6-4 with TRBJ2-2; 8 positions agree with TRBD2. The V and J ends lost 6 bases and 6 bases, in that order; junction bases with no gene match: 9. The V gene's germline CDR1 is MRHNA and CDR2 SNTAGT. The CDR3 has 15 residues.